A single sample gave rise to the 8 T cell receptor beta chains below, sequenced in a study of OX40 agonist ivuxolimab in advanced cancers. The method was immunoSEQ multiplex PCR; TCRdb's version includes in-frame clones alone and lacks a portion of them. This table holds tens of thousands of clones, about 87% found once. The sample consisted of CD4+ or CD8+ T cells sorted from blood, taken in a trial of the OX40 agonist ivuxolimab. The receptors were sampled from an adult with an advanced solid tumor such as melanoma, head and neck, liver or kidney cancer.

The CDR3: CASSGQLAGVYEQYF. The CDR3 DNA is TGTGCCAGCAGCGGTCAACTAGCGGGAGTCTACGAGCAGTACTTC. This rearrangement joins TRBV9 to TRBJ2-7; 11 bases are shared with TRBD2. The CDR3 extends over 15 amino acids. Germline V lookup: CDR1 SGDLS, CDR2 YYNGEE. Trimming took 3 bases from V and 3 from J; bases not matched to a gene: 5.

The chain uses TRBV6-5 and TRBJ1-2, with D maybe TRBD1 (6 bases). V lost 4 bases, J lost 7 bases, and 16 bases lay in between. This CDR3 is 14 amino acids long. CDR1 and CDR2 from the germline V gene are MNHEY and SVGAGI. In DNA form, the CDR3 reads TGTGCCAGCAGTTCAACCGGGGGGCTTGGTGGCTACACCTTC. It specifies CASSSTGGLGGYTF.

The CDR3 region has the DNA TGTGCCAGCTCCCGGGGGCCGGGAGAGACCCAGTACTTC. It specifies CASSRGPGETQYF. The rearrangement joins TRBV11-3 to TRBJ2-5; D tentatively fits TRBD1 or TRBD2 (6 bases each). CDR1 and CDR2 from the germline V gene are SGHNT and YENEEA. V was clipped by 8 bases and J by 4 bases, with 14 bases between them. The CDR3 loop spans 13 amino acids.

The J gene is TRBJ2-3, the V gene TRBV4-1; D is ambiguous. In germline, CDR1 is MGHRA, CDR2 YSYEKL. This CDR3 spans 14 amino acids. V shed 1 base and J shed 4 bases, with 9 bases lying between them. This CDR3 reads CASSQVSPPDTQYF. In DNA, the CDR3 is TGCGCCAGCAGCCAAGTCTCTCCGCCAGATACGCAGTATTTT.

The rearrangement links TRBV7-2 to TRBJ2-2; 9 positions match TRBD2. CDR1 is SGHTA and CDR2 is FQGNSA in the germline V gene. V lost 5 bases, J lost 1 base, and 5 bases stayed unmatched. The CDR3 runs to 16 residues. CDR3 amino acids: CASSPLAGQNTGELFF. The CDR3 DNA reads TGTGCCAGCAGCCCCCTAGCGGGACAGAACACCGGGGAGCTGTTTTTT.

The chain uses TRBV11-3 and TRBJ2-1, with D possibly TRBD2 on 6 matching bases. The V and J ends lost 3 bases and 0 bases respectively, with 24 bases between them. The CDR3 totals 20 residues. Germline V gene sequence: CDR1 SGHNT, CDR2 YENEEA. The CDR3 nucleotides read TGTGCCAGCAGCTTTACTATCGGGCTAGCGTACAAAAGCTCCTACAATGAGCAGTTCTTC. Encoded protein: CASSFTIGLAYKSSYNEQFF.

The chain has TRBV4-3 and TRBJ1-1, with D unclear. Germline loops: CDR1 LGHNA, CDR2 YSLEER. This CDR3 has 13 amino acids. The ends were cut back, 2 bases at V and 1 base at J, with 5 bases in the middle. In DNA, the CDR3 is TGCGCCAGCAGCCAACAGCAGAACACTGAAGCTTTCTTT. Its translation: CASSQQQNTEAFF.

A single count supports this clone. CDR3 loop: CVYQGGTTRSGNTIYF. The CDR3, as DNA: TGCGTGTACCAGGGGGGGACGACTCGCTCTGGAAACACCATATATTTT. The rearrangement joins TRBV29-1 to TRBJ1-3; 7 bases are a match to TRBD1. CDR1 SQVTM and CDR2 ANQGSEA come from the germline V gene. The CDR3 is 16 amino acids.